This T cell receptor (beta chain) was obtained from a study of regulatory T cells in long-lasting Graves disease. The germline CDR1 and CDR2 sequences are DFQATT and SNEGSKA (reference sequence). CDR3 length equals 14 residues. The V gene lost 4 bases and the J gene lost 8 bases, with 15 bases spanning the gap. This clonotype was picked up a small number of times. Building the TCR beta libraries relied on iRepertoire HTBI primers, and CDR3 regions underwent Arm-PCR. One entry per CDR3 protein results from TCRdb running MiXCR on the multiplex PCR reads. The sample lists fewer than 600,000 distinct CDR3 sequences, 20% to 25% occurring once. Time point given: persistent/refractory GD, antithyroid drugs over 5 years with positive TRAb. Making the TCR library involved RNA that had been extracted from PBMCs.

The clonotype was recovered from a female donor with Graves disease. This chain connects TRBV20-1 to TRBJ1-6, with D possibly matching TRBD1 (5 bases). The source was peripheral blood mononuclear cells (PBMCs), collected when the disease was refractory, from a patient treated with antithyroid drugs. In DNA form, the CDR3 reads TGCAGTGCTAATCCACCTGGGGGATATTCACCCCTCCACTTT. Amino acid sequence: CSANPPGGYSPLHF.